This passage covers 3 T cell receptor beta chains from one sample sequenced in a study of vaccination effects on CD4 cells after COVID-19. The antigens these receptors bind are not known. CD4+ T cell isolation took place after about nine days of culture. Assay used: immunoSEQ multiplex PCR; TCRdb lists only in-frame clones, some missing. The sample carries under 60,000 clones, 65% to 80% recorded once. The sample here was CD4+ T cells from PBMCs cultured without peptide, taken before COVID-19 vaccination. These receptors all come from a human donor who received a COVID-19 vaccine.

This clone was found a few times. The CDR3 bases are TGTGCCAGCAGCTTAGGCCGAGCCGAGCAGTTCTTC. As protein: CASSLGRAEQFF. The V gene is TRBV11-2, the J gene TRBJ2-1, with D uncertain. Deletions cut 1 base from V and 10 bases from J, with 8 bases between. Per the germline V gene, CDR1 is SGHAT and CDR2 is FQNNGV. This CDR3 contains 12 residues.

This chain uses TRBV5-1 with TRBJ2-7, with a tentative D call TRBD2 (6 bases). The CDR3 is made up of 13 amino acids. From germline, CDR1 is SGHRS and CDR2 YFSETQ. V was clipped by 4 bases and J by 7 bases, with 15 bases between them. As DNA, the CDR3 is TGCGCCAGCAGCGGGCCCGGAGGGGCTGAGCAGTACTTC. Protein: CASSGPGGAEQYF.

This clone was picked up a small number of times. In the same sample, other DNA sequences code for this CDR3. This chain links TRBV5-1 with TRBJ1-1; no clear D gene. Trimming left V 0 bases short and J 1 base short, with 7 bases between. Per the germline V gene, CDR1 is SGHRS and CDR2 is YFSETQ. This CDR3 region has 14 residues. CDR3 loop: CASSLAAANTEAFF. CDR3 nucleotide sequence: TGCGCCAGCAGCTTGGCCGCGGCGAACACTGAAGCTTTCTTT. The full variable domain, completed using reference TRBV5-1 and TRBJ1-1, is KAGVTQTPRYLIKTRGQQVTLSCSPISGHRSVSWYQQTPGQGLQFLFEYFSETQRNKGNFPGRFSGRQFSNSRSEMNVSTLELGDSALYLCASSLAAANTEAFFGQGTRLTVV.